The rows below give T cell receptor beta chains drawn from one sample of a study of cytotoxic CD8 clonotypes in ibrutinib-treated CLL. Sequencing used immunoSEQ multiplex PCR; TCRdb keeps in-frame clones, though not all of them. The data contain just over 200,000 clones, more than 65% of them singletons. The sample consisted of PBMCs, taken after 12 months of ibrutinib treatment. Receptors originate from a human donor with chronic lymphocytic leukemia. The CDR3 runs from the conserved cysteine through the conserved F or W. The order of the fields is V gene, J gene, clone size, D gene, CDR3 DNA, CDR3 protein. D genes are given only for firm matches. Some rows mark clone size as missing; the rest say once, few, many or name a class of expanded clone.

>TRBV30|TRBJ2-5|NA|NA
TGTGCCTGGAGCCTTCGGCGAGAGACCCAGTACTTC
CAWSLRRETQYF
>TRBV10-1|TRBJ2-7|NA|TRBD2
TGCGCCAGCACGACCCCCCAGAGCGGGAGCTCCTACGAGCAGTACTTC
CASTTPQSGSSYEQYF
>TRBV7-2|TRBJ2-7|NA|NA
TGTGCCAGCAGCCCCCGGGCGGCGGGGTCAATCTACGAGCAGTACTTC
CASSPRAAGSIYEQYF
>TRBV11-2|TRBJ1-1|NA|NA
TGTGCCAGCAGCTTCGGACGGACCGTGGAGAGCACTGAAGCTTTCTTT
CASSFGRTVESTEAFF
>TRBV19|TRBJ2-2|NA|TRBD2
TGTGCCAGTAAGGGGGTAGCGGGAGGCATGAACACCGGGGAGCTGTTTTTT
CASKGVAGGMNTGELFF
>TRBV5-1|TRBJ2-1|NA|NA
TGCGCCAGCAAAGAGGGCCGTATGGATGAGCAGTTCTTC
CASKEGRMDEQFF
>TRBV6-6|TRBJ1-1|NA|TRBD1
TGTGCCAGCAGACAGGGACAGGGCTCGAACACTGAAGCTTTCTTT
CASRQGQGSNTEAFF
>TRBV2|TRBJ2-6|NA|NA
TGTGCCAGCAGTGAAACGGGGGTAGGGCCCGGGGCCAACGTCCTGACTTTC
CASSETGVGPGANVLTF
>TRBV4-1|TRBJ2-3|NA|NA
TGCGCCAGCAGCCAAGATAGGCAGCTCACAGATACGCAGTATTTT
CASSQDRQLTDTQYF
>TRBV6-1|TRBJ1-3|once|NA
TGTGCCAGCAGTGAAAGTGGCACCCTCAACACCATATATTTT
CASSESGTLNTIYF
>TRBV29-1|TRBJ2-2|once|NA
TGCAGCGCAACCCGGGATACCGGGGAGCTGTTTTTT
CSATRDTGELFF
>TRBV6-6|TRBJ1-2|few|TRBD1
TGTGCCAGCGCGCTCACAGGGGAGGATGGCTACACCTTC
CASALTGEDGYTF
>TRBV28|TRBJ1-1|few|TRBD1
TGTGCCAGCAGGCAGACAGGGCTGATGAACACTGAAGCTTTCTTT
CASRQTGLMNTEAFF
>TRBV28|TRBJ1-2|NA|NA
TGTGCCAGCAGTTTTGCCGACAGGCCCCTCTATGGCTACACCTTC
CASSFADRPLYGYTF
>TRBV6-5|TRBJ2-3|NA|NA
TGTGCCAGCAGCTGGCGGACGGATACAGATACGCAGTATTTT
CASSWRTDTDTQYF
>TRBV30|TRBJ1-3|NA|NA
TGTGCCTGGTCGAGGGGTTCTACCTTTCGCTCTGGAAACACCATATATTTT
CAWSRGSTFRSGNTIYF
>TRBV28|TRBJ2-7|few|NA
TGTGCCAGCAGTAATCGGGATCCCTACGAGCAGTACTTC
CASSNRDPYEQYF
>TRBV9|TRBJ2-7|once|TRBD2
TGTGCCAGCAGCGCAGGACTAGCGGGGCTATACGAGCAGTACTTC
CASSAGLAGLYEQYF
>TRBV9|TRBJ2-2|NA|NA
TGTGCCAGCAGCGTAGGTTACGGGGCCGGGGAGCTGTTTTTT
CASSVGYGAGELFF
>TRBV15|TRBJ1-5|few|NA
TGTGCCACCAGCCCGGGAGGCAGGGAAATCAATCAGCCCCAGCATTTT
CATSPGGREINQPQHF
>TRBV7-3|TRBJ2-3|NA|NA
TGTGCCAGCAGCTTAACGGGGACTCAAGGGGATACGCAGTATTTT
CASSLTGTQGDTQYF
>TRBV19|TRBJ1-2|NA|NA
TGTGCCAGTAGTCCGCCCACTCGGGATGGCTACACCTTC
CASSPPTRDGYTF
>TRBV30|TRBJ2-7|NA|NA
TGTGCCTCGAGTAGTAGGGCCTACGAGCAGTACTTC
CASSSRAYEQYF
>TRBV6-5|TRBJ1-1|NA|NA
TGTGCCAGCCGTGTGGACGGAGCAAAAGGGGGAGCTTTCTTT
CASRVDGAKGGAFF
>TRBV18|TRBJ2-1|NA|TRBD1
TGTGCCAGCTCGAGTCTGGGACAGGGTTCAGCTGAGCAGTTCTTC
CASSSLGQGSAEQFF
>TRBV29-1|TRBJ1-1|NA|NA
TGCAGCGGAGAAGGTGGGATGAACACTGAAGCTTTCTTT
CSGEGGMNTEAFF
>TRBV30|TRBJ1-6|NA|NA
TGTGCCTGGTGGGCAGCCTCCTATAATTCACCCCTCCACTTT
CAWWAASYNSPLHF
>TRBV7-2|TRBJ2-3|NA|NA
TGTGCCAGCAGCTTAAGGCCTCTCTCAGATACGCAGTATTTT
CASSLRPLSDTQYF
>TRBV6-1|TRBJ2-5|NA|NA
TGTGCCAGCAGTGAAGGCAGGGGGGAAGAGACCCAGTACTTC
CASSEGRGEETQYF
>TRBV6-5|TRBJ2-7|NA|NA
TGTGCCAGCAGCCGTCGACAGCCGACCTACGAGCAGTACTTC
CASSRRQPTYEQYF
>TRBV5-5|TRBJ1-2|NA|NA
TGTGCCAGCAGTTATACGGACGGTGGCTCCTATGGCTACACCTTC
CASSYTDGGSYGYTF
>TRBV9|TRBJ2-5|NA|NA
TGTGCCAGCAGCGTAGTCAGCGGTCAAGAGACCCAGTACTTC
CASSVVSGQETQYF
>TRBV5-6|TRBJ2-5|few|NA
TGTGCCAGCAGCTTGTCGGCGGAAGAGACCCAGTACTTC
CASSLSAEETQYF
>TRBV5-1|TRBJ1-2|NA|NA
TGCGCCAGCAGCTTTGACACTAACTATGGCTACACCTTC
CASSFDTNYGYTF
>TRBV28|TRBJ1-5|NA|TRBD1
TGTGCCAGCAGAAGGGACAGGAGCCTAGTAAGCAATCAGCCCCAGCATTTT
CASRRDRSLVSNQPQHF
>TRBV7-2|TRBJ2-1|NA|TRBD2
TGTGCCAGCAGCCCGTGGGGGAGCGGGGGGGCCAATGAGCAGTTCTTC
CASSPWGSGGANEQFF
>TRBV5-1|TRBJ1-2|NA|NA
TGCGCCAACAGGTGGGGGAGGCCGTACATTTATACTAGCTACACCTTC
CANRWGRPYIYTSYTF
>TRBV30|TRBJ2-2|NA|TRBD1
TGTGCCTGGAGTACGGGACAGAGCAACACCGGGGAGCTGTTTTTT
CAWSTGQSNTGELFF
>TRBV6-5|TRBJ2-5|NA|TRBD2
TGTGCCAGCAGTTACCCGGGACTAGGGGCGACCCAGTACTTC
CASSYPGLGATQYF
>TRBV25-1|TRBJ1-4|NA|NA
TGTGCCAGCTCTTCCCTCGGGGCCTGGGGTGAAAAACTGTTTTTT
CASSSLGAWGEKLFF
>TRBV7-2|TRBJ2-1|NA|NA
TGTGCCAGCAGCACATTCACCCTGGACAATGAGCAGTTCTTC
CASSTFTLDNEQFF
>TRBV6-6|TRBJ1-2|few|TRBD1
TGTGCCAGCTCCCAGGGGGGCGGCTACACCTTC
CASSQGGGYTF
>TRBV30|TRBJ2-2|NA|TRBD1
TGTGCCTGGAGTTCCTACAGGGGGCGCATAGGGGACACCGGGGAGCTGTTTTTT
CAWSSYRGRIGDTGELFF
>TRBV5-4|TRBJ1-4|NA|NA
TGTGCCAGCACCTCTGGAGGGGGAACTAATGAAAAACTGTTTTTT
CASTSGGGTNEKLFF
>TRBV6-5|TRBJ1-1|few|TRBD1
TGTGCCACAAACAGGGGACAGACTGAAGCTTTCTTT
CATNRGQTEAFF
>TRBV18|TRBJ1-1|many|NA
TGTGCCAGCTCACCCGACCAGGGGTTGGGCACTGAAGCTTTCTTT
CASSPDQGLGTEAFF
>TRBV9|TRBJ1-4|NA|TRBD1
TGTGCCAGCAGCGTCCTCGGGACAGCTAATGAAAAACTGTTTTTT
CASSVLGTANEKLFF
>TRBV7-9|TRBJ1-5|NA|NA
TGTGCCAGCAGCTTGATGGGGGCGAACGGCAATCAGCCCCAGCATTTT
CASSLMGANGNQPQHF
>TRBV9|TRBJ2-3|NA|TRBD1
TGTGCCAGCAGCGTAGCCGAGGGGGCGAGCACAGATACGCAGTATTTT
CASSVAEGASTDTQYF
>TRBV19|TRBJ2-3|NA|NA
TGTGCCACCGCCAATACCCCCTCTACGCAGTATTTT
CATANTPSTQYF
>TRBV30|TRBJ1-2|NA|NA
TGTGCCTGGAGTATTTTGGAGTACTATGGCTACACCTTC
CAWSILEYYGYTF
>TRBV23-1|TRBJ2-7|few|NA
TGCGCCAGCAGTCACCCCGACAGATACGAGCAGTACTTC
CASSHPDRYEQYF
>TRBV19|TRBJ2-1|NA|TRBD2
TGTGCCAGTAGTATAGTTGGTAGCGGGAGCTCCTACAATGAGCAGTTCTTC
CASSIVGSGSSYNEQFF
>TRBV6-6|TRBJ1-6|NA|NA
TGTGCCAGCATTAACGGACCGGGGGATAATTCACCCCTCCACTTT
CASINGPGDNSPLHF
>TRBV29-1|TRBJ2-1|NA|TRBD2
TGCAGCGGGACTAGCGGGGGTCCCAGCTCCTACAATGAGCAGTTCTTC
CSGTSGGPSSYNEQFF